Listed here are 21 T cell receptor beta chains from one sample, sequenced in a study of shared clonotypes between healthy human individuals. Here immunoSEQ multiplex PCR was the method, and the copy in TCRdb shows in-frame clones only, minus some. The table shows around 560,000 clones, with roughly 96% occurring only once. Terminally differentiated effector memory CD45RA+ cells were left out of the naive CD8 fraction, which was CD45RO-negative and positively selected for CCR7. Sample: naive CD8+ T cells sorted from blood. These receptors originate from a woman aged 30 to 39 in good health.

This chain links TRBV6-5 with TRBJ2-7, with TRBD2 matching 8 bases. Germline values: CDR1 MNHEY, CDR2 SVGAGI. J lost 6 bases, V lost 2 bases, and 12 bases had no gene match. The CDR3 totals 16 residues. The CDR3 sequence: CASSYKSPGGPGEQYF. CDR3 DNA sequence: TGTGCCAGCAGTTACAAATCCCCGGGAGGGCCTGGCGAGCAGTACTTC.

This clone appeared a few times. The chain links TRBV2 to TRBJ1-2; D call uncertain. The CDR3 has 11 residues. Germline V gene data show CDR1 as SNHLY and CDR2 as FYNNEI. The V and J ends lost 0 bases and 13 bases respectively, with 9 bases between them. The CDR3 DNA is TGTGCCAGCAGTGAAGCGAAGTGGCCCACCTTC. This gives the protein CASSEAKWPTF.

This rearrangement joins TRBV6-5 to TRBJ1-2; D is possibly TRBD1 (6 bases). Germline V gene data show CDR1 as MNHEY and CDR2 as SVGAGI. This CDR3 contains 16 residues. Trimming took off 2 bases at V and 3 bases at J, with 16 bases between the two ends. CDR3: CASSYNNRARDYGYTF. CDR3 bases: TGTGCCAGCAGTTACAACAACAGGGCCCGGGACTATGGCTACACCTTC.

The CDR3 spells CASTPSRASSYEQYF. In DNA, the CDR3 is TGTGCCAGCACCCCGTCCCGGGCTAGCTCCTACGAGCAGTACTTC. The chain joins TRBV7-2 to TRBJ2-7; no clear D gene. This CDR3 has 15 amino acids. Trimming removed 7 bases from V and 0 bases from J, with 16 bases in between. Germline CDR1 reads SGHTA; CDR2 reads FQGNSA.

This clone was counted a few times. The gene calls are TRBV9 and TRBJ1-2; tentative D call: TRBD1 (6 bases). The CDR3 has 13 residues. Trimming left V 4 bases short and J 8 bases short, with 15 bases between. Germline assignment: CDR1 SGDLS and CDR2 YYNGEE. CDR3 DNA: TGTGCCAGCAGCCAACGTCAGGGGTTAGGCTACACCTTC. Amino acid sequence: CASSQRQGLGYTF.

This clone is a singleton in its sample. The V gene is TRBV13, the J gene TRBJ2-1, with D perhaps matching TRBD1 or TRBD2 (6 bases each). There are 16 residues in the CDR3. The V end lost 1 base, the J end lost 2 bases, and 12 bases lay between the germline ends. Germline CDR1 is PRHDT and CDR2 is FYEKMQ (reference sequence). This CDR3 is CASSLDWGATYNEQFF. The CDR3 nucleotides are TGTGCCAGCAGCTTAGATTGGGGGGCGACCTACAATGAGCAGTTCTTC.

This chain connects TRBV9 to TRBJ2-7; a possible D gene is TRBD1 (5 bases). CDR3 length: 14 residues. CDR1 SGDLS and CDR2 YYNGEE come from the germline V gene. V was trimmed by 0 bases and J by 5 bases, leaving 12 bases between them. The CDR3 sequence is CASSVEPGFNEQYF. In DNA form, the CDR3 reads TGTGCCAGCAGCGTAGAACCAGGGTTCAACGAGCAGTACTTC.

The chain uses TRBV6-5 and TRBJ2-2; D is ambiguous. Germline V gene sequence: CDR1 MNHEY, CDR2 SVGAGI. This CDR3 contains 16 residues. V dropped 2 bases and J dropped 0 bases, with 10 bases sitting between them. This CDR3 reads CASSYAPWPNTGELFF. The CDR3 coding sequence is TGTGCCAGCAGTTACGCCCCCTGGCCGAACACCGGGGAGCTGTTTTTT.

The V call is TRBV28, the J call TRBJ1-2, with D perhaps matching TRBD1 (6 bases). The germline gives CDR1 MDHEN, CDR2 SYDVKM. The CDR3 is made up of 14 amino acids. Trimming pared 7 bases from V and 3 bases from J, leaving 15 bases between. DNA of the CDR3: TGTGCCAGCACCACGACAGGAGACCACTATGGCTACACCTTC. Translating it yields CASTTTGDHYGYTF.

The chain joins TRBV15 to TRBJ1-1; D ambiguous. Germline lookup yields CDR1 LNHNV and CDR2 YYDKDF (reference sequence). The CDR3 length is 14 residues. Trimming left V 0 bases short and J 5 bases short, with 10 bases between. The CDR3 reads CATSREGRSTEAFF. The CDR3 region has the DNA TGTGCCACCAGCAGAGAGGGAAGGAGTACTGAAGCTTTCTTT. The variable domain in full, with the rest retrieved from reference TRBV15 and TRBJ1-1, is DAMVIQNPRYQVTQFGKPVTLSCSQTLNHNVMYWYQQKSSQAPKLLFHYYDKDFNNEADTPDNFQSRRPNTSFCFLDIRSPGLGDTAMYLCATSREGRSTEAFFGQGTRLTVV.

The CDR3 is CASKFAVGRAYEQYF. The CDR3 nucleotides are TGTGCCAGCAAATTTGCGGTCGGGAGAGCCTACGAGCAGTACTTC. The V gene is TRBV2, the J gene TRBJ2-7; D is possibly TRBD2 (6 bases). The ends were cut back, 7 bases at V and 2 bases at J, with 18 bases in the middle. The CDR3 is 15 amino acids. Per the germline V gene, CDR1 is SNHLY and CDR2 is FYNNEI.

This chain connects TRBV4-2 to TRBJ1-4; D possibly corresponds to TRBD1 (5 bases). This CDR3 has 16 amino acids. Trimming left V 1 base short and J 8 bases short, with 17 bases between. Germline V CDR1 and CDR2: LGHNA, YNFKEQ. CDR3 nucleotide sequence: TGTGCCAGCAGCCAAGTAAATTTGGGGGAGGGGGAAAAACTGTTTTTT. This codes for CASSQVNLGEGEKLFF.

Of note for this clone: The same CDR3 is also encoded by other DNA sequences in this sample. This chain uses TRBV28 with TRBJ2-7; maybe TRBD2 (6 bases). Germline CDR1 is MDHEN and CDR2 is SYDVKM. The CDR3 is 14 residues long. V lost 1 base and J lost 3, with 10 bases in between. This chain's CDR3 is CASSLSGSNYEQYF. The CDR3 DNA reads TGTGCCAGCAGTTTATCCGGGAGTAACTACGAGCAGTACTTC.

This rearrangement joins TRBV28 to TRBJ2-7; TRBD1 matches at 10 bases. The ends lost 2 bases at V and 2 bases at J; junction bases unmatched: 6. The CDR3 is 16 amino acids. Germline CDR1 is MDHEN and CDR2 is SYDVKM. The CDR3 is CASSLTRTGGAYEQYF. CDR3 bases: TGTGCCAGCAGTTTAACCCGGACAGGGGGAGCCTACGAGCAGTACTTC. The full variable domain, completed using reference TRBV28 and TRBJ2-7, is DVKVTQSSRYLVKRTGEKVFLECVQDMDHENMFWYRQDPGLGLRLIYFSYDVKMKEKGDIPEGYSVSREKKERFSLILESASTNQTSMYLCASSLTRTGGAYEQYFGPGTRLTVT.

For the CDR3, the DNA is TGTGCCAGCAGTTACTGGGGGACCTGGGTGGCATACGAGCAGTACTTC. It encodes CASSYWGTWVAYEQYF. This sequence joins TRBV6-6 and TRBJ2-7; D could derive from TRBD1 or TRBD2 (5 bases each). V lost 1 base to trimming and J lost 4 bases, with 17 bases between them. The CDR3 has 16 amino acids. The germline CDR1 and CDR2 sequences are MNHNY and SVGAGI (reference sequence).

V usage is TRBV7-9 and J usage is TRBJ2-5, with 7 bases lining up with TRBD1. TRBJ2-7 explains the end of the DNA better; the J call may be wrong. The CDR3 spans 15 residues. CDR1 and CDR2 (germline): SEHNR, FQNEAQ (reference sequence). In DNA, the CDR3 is TGTGCCAGCAGCGCAGGGGGAGTCAATTCCCACGAGCAGTACTTC. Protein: CASSAGGVNSHEQYF.

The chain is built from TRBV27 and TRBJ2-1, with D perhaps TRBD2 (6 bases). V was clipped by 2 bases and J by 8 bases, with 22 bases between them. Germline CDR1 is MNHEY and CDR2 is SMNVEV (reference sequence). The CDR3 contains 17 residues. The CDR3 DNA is TGTGCCAGCAGTTTAGGGGCTGCGGGACCTCTCTCCGATGAGCAGTTCTTC. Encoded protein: CASSLGAAGPLSDEQFF.

The CDR3 DNA follows: TGTGCCAGCAGCGGGACAGGGGGCCATGAGCAGTTCTTC. Translating gives CASSGTGGHEQFF. The chain links TRBV6-1 to TRBJ2-1; TRBD1 aligns across 12 bases. The CDR3 spans 13 residues. V was clipped by 6 bases and J by 8 bases; unmatched bases: 2. In germline, CDR1 is MNHNS, CDR2 SASEGT.

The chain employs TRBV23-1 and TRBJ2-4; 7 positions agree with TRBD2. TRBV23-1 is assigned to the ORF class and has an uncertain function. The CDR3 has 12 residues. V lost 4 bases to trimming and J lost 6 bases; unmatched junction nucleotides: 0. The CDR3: CASSPGGNIQYF. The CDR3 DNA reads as TGCGCCAGCAGTCCGGGGGGAAACATTCAGTACTTC.

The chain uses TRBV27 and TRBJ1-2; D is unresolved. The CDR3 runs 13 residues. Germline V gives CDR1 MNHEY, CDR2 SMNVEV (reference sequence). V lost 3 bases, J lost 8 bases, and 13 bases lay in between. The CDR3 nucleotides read TGTGCCAGCAGTTTGCGGCAGACGGACGGCTACACCTTC. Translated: CASSLRQTDGYTF.

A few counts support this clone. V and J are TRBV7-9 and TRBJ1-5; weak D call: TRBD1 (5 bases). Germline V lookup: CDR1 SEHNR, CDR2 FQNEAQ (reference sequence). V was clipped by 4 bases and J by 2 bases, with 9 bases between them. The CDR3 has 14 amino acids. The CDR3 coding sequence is TGTGCCAGCAGCTCGGGACCCGGCAATCAGCCCCAGCATTTT. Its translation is CASSSGPGNQPQHF.